These T cell receptor beta chains were read from a single sample in a study of shared clonotypes between healthy human individuals. Measured with immunoSEQ multiplex PCR; TCRdb has only the in-frame clones, and not every one. The table has approximately 1.4 million clones, 98% seen once; the top ten hold around 0.47%. Sequencing used naive CD4+ T cells sorted from blood. These receptor sequences come from a man under 40 in good health. Each CDR3 is given with its conserved first and last residue. The order of the fields is D gene, J gene, V gene, clone size, CDR3 DNA, CDR3 protein. D genes are given only for firm matches. Not all rows give a size; the values are once, few, many and, for expanded clones, a class.

>-|TRBJ1-2|TRBV28|-
TGTGCCAGCGGGTATGGCTACACCTTC
CASGYGYTF
>-|TRBJ1-1|TRBV27|once
TGTGCCAGCGCCTCCCCAGGGGACGCTGAAGCTTTCTTT
CASASPGDAEAFF
>TRBD2|TRBJ2-1|TRBV15|-
TGTGCCACCAGCAGAGATCTCCCCACCCTGACTAGCGGGAAAAACAATGAGCAGTTCTTC
CATSRDLPTLTSGKNNEQFF
>TRBD2|TRBJ2-7|TRBV15|-
TGTGCCACCAGCAGAGATCGTAGACTTAGCGGGAGGGCCTGGTCCTACGAGCAGTACTTC
CATSRDRRLSGRAWSYEQYF
>-|TRBJ2-5|TRBV7-9|-
TGTGCCAGCAGCTTAGACCTAGTAACATATGAGACCCAGTACTTC
CASSLDLVTYETQYF
>TRBD2|TRBJ2-1|TRBV5-4|-
TGTGCCAGCAGCGTTAGCGGGAGGGCCTTAAATGAGCAGTTCTTC
CASSVSGRALNEQFF
>TRBD1|TRBJ2-2|TRBV18|once
TGTGCCAGCTCACCAGCACAGGGGGACGTCGGGGAGCTGTTTTTT
CASSPAQGDVGELFF
>-|TRBJ1-3|TRBV7-8|-
TGTGCCAGCAGCCAAACTGGGGCGGGGAGCTCTGGAAACACCATATATTTT
CASSQTGAGSSGNTIYF
>TRBD1|TRBJ2-1|TRBV5-1|-
TGCGCCAGCAGCTTGCAACAGGGGGCGCCTGAGCAGTTCTTC
CASSLQQGAPEQFF
>-|TRBJ1-1|TRBV5-4|-
TGTGCCAGCAGTATCACAGGGACGGACACTGAAGCTTTCTTT
CASSITGTDTEAFF
>TRBD2|TRBJ2-1|TRBV5-1|-
TGCGCCAGCAGCCTGTCACTAGCGGGAGTTGGAAATGAGCAGTTCTTC
CASSLSLAGVGNEQFF
>TRBD2|TRBJ2-7|TRBV27|-
TGTGCCAGCATGCGCTCGGGGGTAGCGGGGCCCTACGAGCAGTACTTC
CASMRSGVAGPYEQYF
>TRBD1|TRBJ2-2|TRBV7-2|-
TGTGCCAAAATAGACAGGGGAACCGGGGAGCTGTTTTTT
CAKIDRGTGELFF
>TRBD1|TRBJ2-3|TRBV5-4|-
TGTGCCAGCAGCTTGGACCACAGGGGGCGCGCAGATACGCAGTATTTT
CASSLDHRGRADTQYF
>TRBD1|TRBJ1-1|TRBV7-9|-
TGTGCCAGCAGCAGGAAACAGGGGACTGAAGCTTTCTTT
CASSRKQGTEAFF
>TRBD2|TRBJ2-1|TRBV28|-
TGTGCCAGCAGTATAGCGGGAGGGAGGAATAATGAGCAGTTCTTC
CASSIAGGRNNEQFF
>TRBD1|TRBJ2-7|TRBV11-2|-
TGTGCCAGCACGCGACCGGGACAGGGATCCTACGAGCAGTACTTC
CASTRPGQGSYEQYF
>-|TRBJ2-4|TRBV5-1|-
TGCGCCAGCAAAGTAGGCGGGTATTCAGCCAAAAACATTCAGTACTTC
CASKVGGYSAKNIQYF
>-|TRBJ2-5|TRBV28|once
TGTGCCAGCAGGGCGGGATTAGAGACCCAGTACTTC
CASRAGLETQYF
>-|TRBJ1-2|TRBV6-5|-
TGTGCCAGCAGTTATATCGGGACCTATGGCTACACCTTC
CASSYIGTYGYTF
>TRBD1|TRBJ2-7|TRBV2|-
TGTGCCAGCAGAGGGACAGGACCCTATAGCGAGCAGTACTTC
CASRGTGPYSEQYF
>TRBD1|TRBJ2-3|TRBV9|-
TGTGCCAGCAGCCCGCAGGGGGCATCAGATACGCAGTATTTT
CASSPQGASDTQYF
>TRBD1|TRBJ1-2|TRBV9|-
TGTGCCAGCAGCGTAACTCCGGGACAGGAGACTAACACCTTC
CASSVTPGQETNTF
>-|TRBJ1-2|TRBV6-6|-
TGTGCCAGCAGTACAGACAAGAACTATGGCTACACCTTC
CASSTDKNYGYTF
>-|TRBJ1-5|TRBV7-9|-
TGTGCCAGCAGCTTAGCCTCCGGGGGGCCGATTCAGCCCCAGCATTTT
CASSLASGGPIQPQHF
>TRBD2|TRBJ2-7|TRBV28|-
TGTGCCAGCAGGTCCGGGACTAGACGCTACGAGCAGTACTTC
CASRSGTRRYEQYF
>TRBD2|TRBJ2-1|TRBV30|-
TGTGCCTGGAGGACCCTAGCGGGAGGACCCTACAATGAGCAGTTCTTC
CAWRTLAGGPYNEQFF
>TRBD1|TRBJ1-2|TRBV14|-
TGTGCCAGCAGCCAGCTTCAGGGGGCAGTGGGCTACACCTTC
CASSQLQGAVGYTF
>-|TRBJ1-5|TRBV28|-
TGTGCCAGCACCGGGGGGACTAGCAATCAGCCCCAGCATTTT
CASTGGTSNQPQHF
>TRBD2|TRBJ2-1|TRBV12-5|-
TGTGCTAGTGGACAAGATACTAGCGGGTTTTTCGATGAGCAGTTCTTC
CASGQDTSGFFDEQFF
>TRBD1|TRBJ2-3|TRBV9|-
TGTGCCAGCAGCGGCCGGGACAGGGTCGATACGCAGTATTTT
CASSGRDRVDTQYF
>TRBD1|TRBJ1-5|TRBV28|-
TGTGCCAGCAGTGCAGGACAGGGGAGGTCTCAGCCCCAGCATTTT
CASSAGQGRSQPQHF
>-|TRBJ2-5|TRBV2|-
TGTGCCAGCAGTCCGAGGACAGCTCAAGAGACCCAGTACTTC
CASSPRTAQETQYF
>-|TRBJ2-7|TRBV18|-
TGTGCCAGCTCACCACAGGCAGGGTTCTACGAGCAGTACTTC
CASSPQAGFYEQYF
>-|TRBJ1-2|TRBV28|-
TGTGCCAGCAGCGGGGTATATGGCTACACCTTC
CASSGVYGYTF